These 14 T cell receptor beta chains originate from one sample sequenced in a study of blood T cell repertoires in COVID-19. This table comes from immunoSEQ multiplex PCR, and its TCRdb copy is limited to in-frame clones, with some not included. The sample carries some 130,000 clones, 86% recorded once. Material: PBMCs or T cells enriched from blood (not recorded which). All receptors come from a man between 50 and 59 years old who had recovered from COVID-19.

The rearrangement uses TRBV7-9 and TRBJ2-7; perhaps TRBD1 as D (6 bases). This CDR3 contains 14 residues. V gave up 4 bases and J gave up 1 base, with 11 bases separating them. The germline gives CDR1 SEHNR, CDR2 FQNEAQ (reference sequence). The CDR3 coding sequence is TGTGCCAGCAGCTGGGGGCTCGAGTCCTACGAGCAGTACGTC. Its translation is CASSWGLESYEQYV.

The rearrangement joins TRBV7-8 to TRBJ2-1; TRBD2 matches at 10 bases. Germline CDR1 SGHVS, CDR2 FQNEAQ. V trimming: 5 bases; J trimming: 11 bases; junction bases outside the gene matches: 9. The CDR3 runs 14 residues. The CDR3 loop is CASSQAGGGGKQFF. In DNA form, the CDR3 reads TGTGCCAGCAGCCAAGCGGGAGGGGGTGGCAAGCAGTTCTTC.

V is TRBV7-2 and J is TRBJ1-3, with TRBD1 matching 9 bases. Trimming at V came to 6 bases and at J to 2 bases, leaving 5 bases not matched to a gene. The CDR3 runs 15 residues. The germline V gene has CDR1 SGHTA and CDR2 FQGNSA. The CDR3, as DNA: TGTGCCAGCAGTCAACAGGGGGCCACTGGAAACACCATATATTTT. This sequence encodes CASSQQGATGNTIYF.

In its sample, this clone was seen a few times. The chain links TRBV6-2 or TRBV6-3 to TRBJ1-2; unclear D gene. V lost 2 bases and J lost 5, with 9 bases in between. Germline V gene sequence: CDR1 MNHEY, CDR2 SVGEGT. This CDR3 has 13 amino acids. DNA for the CDR3: TGTGCCAGCAGTTACCTTCCAGGATATGGCTACACCTTC. Residues: CASSYLPGYGYTF.

V gene TRBV28 combines with J gene TRBJ1-1; 8 bases are shared with TRBD1. CDR1 is MDHEN, CDR2 SYDVKM, per germline. This CDR3 comprises 12 residues. Unmatched junction bases numbered 3, after V lost 5 bases and J lost 7 bases. CDR3 DNA: TGTGCCAGCAGTCTACAGGGGGTTGAAGCTTTCTTT. Protein product: CASSLQGVEAFF.

The chain uses TRBV28 and TRBJ2-3, with D hard to call. From germline, CDR1 is MDHEN and CDR2 SYDVKM. The CDR3 extends over 14 amino acids. Trimming pared 5 bases from V and 2 bases from J, leaving 11 bases between. The CDR3: CASSLSPNTDTQYF. The CDR3 DNA reads as TGTGCCAGCAGTCTATCCCCCAACACAGATACGCAGTATTTT.

This chain links TRBV18 with TRBJ2-2; 10 bases line up with TRBD2. This CDR3 region has 18 residues. Trimming removed 2 bases from V and 5 bases from J; junction bases left unmatched: 11. Germline V CDR1 and CDR2: KGHSH, LQKENI. The CDR3 here is CASSPSSGSLAATGELFF. The DNA of the CDR3 is TGTGCCAGCTCACCATCTAGCGGGAGCCTGGCGGCTACCGGGGAGCTGTTTTTT.

V gene TRBV7-2 combines with J gene TRBJ1-6, with D possibly TRBD1 on 6 matching bases. CDR3 length: 16 residues. V lost 2 bases and J 3 bases, leaving 11 bases between the germline ends. Per germline, CDR1 SGHTA and CDR2 FQGNSA. The DNA for the CDR3 is TGTGCCAGCAGCTTATCAGGGGTATTCTATAATTCACCCCTCCACTTT. This codes for CASSLSGVFYNSPLHF.

V gene TRBV19 combines with J gene TRBJ1-2; D is ambiguous. Germline assignment: CDR1 LNHDA and CDR2 SQIVND (reference sequence). V gave up 3 bases and J gave up 2 bases, with 4 bases separating them. This CDR3 is built from 12 residues. The CDR3 reads CASSILNYGYTF. The CDR3 region has the DNA TGTGCCAGTAGTATCCTGAACTATGGCTACACCTTC.

This clone showed up just a few times. The chain couples TRBV2 to TRBJ2-1; D uncertain. The CDR3 contains 12 residues. V was shortened by 3 bases and J by 7 bases, with 7 bases between the two germline ends. CDR1 is SNHLY and CDR2 is FYNNEI in the germline V gene. CDR3 coding DNA: TGTGCCAGCAGTGACGGGTTTAATGAGCAGTTCTTC. Protein: CASSDGFNEQFF. Looking up the rest from reference TRBV2 and TRBJ2-1 gives the full variable domain: EPEVTQTPSHQVTQMGQEVILRCVPISNHLYFYWYRQILGQKVEFLVSFYNNEISEKSEIFDDQFSVERPDGSNFTLKIRSTKLEDSAMYFCASSDGFNEQFFGPGTRLTVL.

The chain recombines TRBV18 with TRBJ2-3; D not resolved. CDR1 is KGHSH, CDR2 LQKENI, per germline. V lost 0 bases to trimming and J lost 2 bases, with 6 bases between them. This CDR3 is 14 amino acids long. As DNA, the CDR3 is TGTGCCAGCTCACCACCGACACTCACAGATACGCAGTATTTT. Its translation: CASSPPTLTDTQYF.

The chain combines TRBV6-5 with TRBJ2-7; a possible D gene is TRBD2 (6 bases). CDR3 length: 11 amino acids. In germline, CDR1 is MNHEY, CDR2 SVGAGI. Trimming cost V 2 bases and J 7 bases, with 6 bases left between them. The CDR3 DNA is TGTGCCAGCAGTTACGCGGGAGAGCAGTACTTC. Translated: CASSYAGEQYF.

The chain carries TRBV7-8 and TRBJ1-5, with 8 bases that match TRBD1. Germline assignment: CDR1 SGHVS and CDR2 FQNEAQ. The CDR3 runs to 19 residues. Losses at the gene ends were 0 bases for V and 0 bases for J; bases not matched to a gene: 10. CDR3 DNA sequence: TGTGCCAGCAGCTTAGCCTGGACAGGGCGTCTTTATAGCAATCAGCCCCAGCATTTT. Translation gives CASSLAWTGRLYSNQPQHF.

The gene calls are TRBV5-1 and TRBJ2-7, with 9 bases lining up with TRBD1. Trimming took 0 bases from V and 6 from J; bases not matched to a gene: 4. The CDR3 runs to 14 residues. CDR1 is SGHRS and CDR2 is YFSETQ in the germline V gene. The CDR3 loop is CASSLDGTGFEQYF. In nucleotides, the CDR3 is TGCGCCAGCAGCTTGGATGGGACAGGGTTCGAGCAGTACTTC.